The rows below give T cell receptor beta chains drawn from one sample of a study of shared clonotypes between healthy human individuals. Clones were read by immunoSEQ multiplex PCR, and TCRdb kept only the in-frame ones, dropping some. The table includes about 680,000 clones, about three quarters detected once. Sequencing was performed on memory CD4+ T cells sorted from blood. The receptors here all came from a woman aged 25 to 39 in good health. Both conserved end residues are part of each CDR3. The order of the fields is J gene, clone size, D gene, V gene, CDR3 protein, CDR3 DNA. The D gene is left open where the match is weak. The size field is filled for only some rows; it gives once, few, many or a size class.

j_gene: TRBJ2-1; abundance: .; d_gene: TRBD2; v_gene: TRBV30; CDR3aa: CAWSVGLAGVVEEQFF; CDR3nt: TGTGCCTGGAGTGTAGGGCTAGCGGGAGTGGTAGAGGAGCAGTTCTTC
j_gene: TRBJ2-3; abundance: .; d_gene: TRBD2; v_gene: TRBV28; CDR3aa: CASTSGSKDTQYF; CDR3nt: TGTGCCAGCACTAGCGGGAGTAAAGATACGCAGTATTTT
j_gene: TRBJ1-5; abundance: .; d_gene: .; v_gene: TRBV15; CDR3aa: CATSKDGSQPQHF; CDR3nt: TGTGCCACCAGCAAAGACGGGAGTCAGCCCCAGCATTTT
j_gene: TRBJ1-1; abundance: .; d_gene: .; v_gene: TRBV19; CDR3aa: CASCTGTNWRNTEAFF; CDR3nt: TGTGCCAGTTGTACAGGAACAAATTGGAGGAACACTGAAGCTTTCTTT
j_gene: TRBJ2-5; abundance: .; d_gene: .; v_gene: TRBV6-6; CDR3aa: CASSSEGFGETQYF; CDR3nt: TGTGCCAGCAGTTCCGAAGGGTTTGGAGAGACCCAGTACTTC
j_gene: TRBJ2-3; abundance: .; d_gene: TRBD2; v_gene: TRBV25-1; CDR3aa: CASSETSGSPTDTQYF; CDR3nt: TGTGCCAGCAGCGAAACTAGCGGGAGCCCCACAGATACGCAGTATTTT
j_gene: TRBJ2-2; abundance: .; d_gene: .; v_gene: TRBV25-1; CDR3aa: CASSANKGGTGELFF; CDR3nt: TGTGCCAGCAGTGCCAACAAAGGGGGGACCGGGGAGCTGTTTTTT
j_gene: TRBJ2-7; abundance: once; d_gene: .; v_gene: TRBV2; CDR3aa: CASSEQGIPGDEQYF; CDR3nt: TGTGCCAGCAGTGAACAAGGCATCCCGGGGGACGAGCAGTACTTC
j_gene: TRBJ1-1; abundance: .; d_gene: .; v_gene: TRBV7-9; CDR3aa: CASSFQSGTEAFF; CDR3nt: TGTGCCAGCAGCTTCCAGTCGGGGACTGAAGCTTTCTTT
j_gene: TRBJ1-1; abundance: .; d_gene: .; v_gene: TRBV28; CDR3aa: CASSPSGSGTTEAFF; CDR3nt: TGTGCCAGCAGCCCCAGTGGTTCGGGAACAACTGAAGCTTTCTTT
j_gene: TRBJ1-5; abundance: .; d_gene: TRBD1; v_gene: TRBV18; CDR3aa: CASSSQGAKYQPQHF; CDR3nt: TGTGCCAGCTCATCACAGGGGGCTAAATATCAGCCCCAGCATTTT
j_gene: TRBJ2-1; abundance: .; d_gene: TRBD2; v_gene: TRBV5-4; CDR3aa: CASSSLAASYNEQFF; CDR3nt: TGTGCCAGCAGCTCGCTAGCGGCCTCCTACAATGAGCAGTTCTTC
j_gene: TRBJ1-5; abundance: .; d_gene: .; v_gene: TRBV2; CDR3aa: CASRLQGPHQPQHF; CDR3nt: TGTGCCAGCAGATTACAGGGACCTCATCAGCCCCAGCATTTT
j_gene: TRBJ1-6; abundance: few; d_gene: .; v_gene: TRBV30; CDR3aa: CAWRRVSSPLHF; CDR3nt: TGTGCCTGGAGAAGGGTATCGTCACCCCTCCACTTT
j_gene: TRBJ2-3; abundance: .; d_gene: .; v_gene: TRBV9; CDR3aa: CASSGTYPDTQYF; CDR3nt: TGTGCCAGCAGCGGGACATACCCAGATACGCAGTATTTT
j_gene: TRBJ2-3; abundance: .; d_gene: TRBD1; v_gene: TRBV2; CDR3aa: CASKRTGTGNPDTQYF; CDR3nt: TGTGCCAGCAAGAGGACCGGGACAGGGAATCCAGATACGCAGTATTTT
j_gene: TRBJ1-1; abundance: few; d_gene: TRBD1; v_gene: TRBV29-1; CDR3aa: CSVGDRGTEAFF; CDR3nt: TGCAGCGTGGGGGACAGGGGAACTGAAGCTTTCTTT
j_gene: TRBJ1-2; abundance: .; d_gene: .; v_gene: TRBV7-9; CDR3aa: CASSLWAGEDGYTF; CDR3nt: TGTGCCAGCAGTCTGTGGGCAGGGGAGGATGGCTACACCTTC
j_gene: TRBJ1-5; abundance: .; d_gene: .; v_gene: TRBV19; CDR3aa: CASSIVGVRQPQHF; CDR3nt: TGTGCCAGTAGTATAGTCGGGGTACGACAGCCCCAGCATTTT
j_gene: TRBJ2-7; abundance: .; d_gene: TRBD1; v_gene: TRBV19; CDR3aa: CASSIRRTGGYEQYF; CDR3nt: TGTGCCAGTAGTATTCGTAGGACAGGGGGCTACGAGCAGTACTTC
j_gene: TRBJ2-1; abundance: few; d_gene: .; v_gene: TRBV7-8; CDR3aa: CASSPRDGNNEQFF; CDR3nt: TGTGCCAGCAGCCCCAGGGACGGAAACAATGAGCAGTTCTTC
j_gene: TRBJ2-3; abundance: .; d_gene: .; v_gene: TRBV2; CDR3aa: CASRRRLVQVREADTQYF; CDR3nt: TGTGCCAGCAGGCGGAGGCTAGTTCAAGTTAGGGAGGCAGATACGCAGTATTTT
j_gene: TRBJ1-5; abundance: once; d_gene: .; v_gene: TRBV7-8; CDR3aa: CASSLGSGTQPQHF; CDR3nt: TGTGCCAGCAGCTTAGGGTCAGGGACCCAGCCCCAGCATTTT
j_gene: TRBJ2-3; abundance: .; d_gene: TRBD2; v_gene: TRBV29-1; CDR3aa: CSVEAWGLAGVDTQYF; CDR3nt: TGCAGCGTTGAAGCCTGGGGGCTAGCGGGAGTGGATACGCAGTATTTT